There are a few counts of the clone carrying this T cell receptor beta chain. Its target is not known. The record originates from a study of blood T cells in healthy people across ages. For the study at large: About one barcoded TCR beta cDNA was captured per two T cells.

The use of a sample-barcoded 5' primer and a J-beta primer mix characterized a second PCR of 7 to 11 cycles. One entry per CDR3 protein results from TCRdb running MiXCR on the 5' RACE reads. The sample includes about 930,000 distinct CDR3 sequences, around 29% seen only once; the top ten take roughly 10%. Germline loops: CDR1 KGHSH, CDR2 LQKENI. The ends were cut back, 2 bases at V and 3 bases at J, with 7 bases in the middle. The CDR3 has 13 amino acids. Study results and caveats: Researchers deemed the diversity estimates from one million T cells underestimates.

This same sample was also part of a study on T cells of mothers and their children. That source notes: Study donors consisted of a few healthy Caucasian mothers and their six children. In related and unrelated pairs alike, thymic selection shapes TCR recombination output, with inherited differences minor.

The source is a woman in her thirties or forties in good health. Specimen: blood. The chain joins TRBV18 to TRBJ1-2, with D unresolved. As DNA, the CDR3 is TGTGCCAGCTCACCAGAGACGGACTATGGCTACACCTTC. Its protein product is CASSPETDYGYTF.